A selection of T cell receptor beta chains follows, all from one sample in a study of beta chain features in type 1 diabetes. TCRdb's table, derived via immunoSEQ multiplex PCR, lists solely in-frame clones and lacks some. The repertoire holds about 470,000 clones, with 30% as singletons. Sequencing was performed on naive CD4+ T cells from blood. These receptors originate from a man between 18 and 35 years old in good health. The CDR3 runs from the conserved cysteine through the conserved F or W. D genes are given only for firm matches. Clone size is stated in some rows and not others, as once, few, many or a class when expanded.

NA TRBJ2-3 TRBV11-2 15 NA TGTGCCAGCAGCTTAGCGGTCCCCTCCACAGATACGCAGTATTTT CASSLAVPSTDTQYF
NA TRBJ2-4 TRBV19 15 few TGTGCCAGTCGCCCACCGGCTTCGGGCAAAAACATTCAGTACTTC CASRPPASGKNIQYF
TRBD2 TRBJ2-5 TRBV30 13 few TGTGCCTGGAGGGACGGACTAGTATCGACCCAGTACTTC CAWRDGLVSTQYF
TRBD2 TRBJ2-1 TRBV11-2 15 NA TGTGCCAGCAGCCCACTAGCGGGCTCCTACAATGAGCAGTTCTTC CASSPLAGSYNEQFF
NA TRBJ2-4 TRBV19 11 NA TGTGCCAGTACTAACTGGGACATTCAGTACTTC CASTNWDIQYF
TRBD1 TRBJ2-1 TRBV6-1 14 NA TGTGCCAGCAGTGAAGTGGCAGGGGGTAATGAGCAGTTCTTC CASSEVAGGNEQFF
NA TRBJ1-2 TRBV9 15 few TGTGCCAGCAGCGTAGGAGGGGAACCTAACTATGGCTACACCTTC CASSVGGEPNYGYTF
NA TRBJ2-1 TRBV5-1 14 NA TGCGCCAGCAGCAGTTCTGGATCCTACAATGAGCAGTTCTTC CASSSSGSYNEQFF
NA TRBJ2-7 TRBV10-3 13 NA TGTGCCACCCAAGCCAGGACAACCTACGAGCAGTACTTC CATQARTTYEQYF
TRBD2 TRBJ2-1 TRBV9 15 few TGTGCCAGCAGCGCTAGCGGGAGGGCCGGAAATGAGCAGTTCTTC CASSASGRAGNEQFF
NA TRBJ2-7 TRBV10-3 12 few TGTGCCATCAGTGCCCTAACCTACGAGCAGTACTTC CAISALTYEQYF
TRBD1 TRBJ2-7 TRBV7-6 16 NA TGTGCCAGCAGCCCCACGGGACGGGACAGGGACTACGAGCAGTACTTC CASSPTGRDRDYEQYF
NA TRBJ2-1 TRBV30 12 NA TGTGCCTGGAGGCCTAGCCGGGCTGAGCAGTTCTTC CAWRPSRAEQFF
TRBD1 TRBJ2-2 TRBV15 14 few TGTGCCACCAGCAGAAACAGGGGAACCGGGGAGCTGTTTTTT CATSRNRGTGELFF
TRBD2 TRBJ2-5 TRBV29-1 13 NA TGCAGCGTAGGCGGGAGGGGGCGAGAGACCCAGTACTTC CSVGGRGRETQYF
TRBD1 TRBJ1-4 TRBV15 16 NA TGTGCCACCAGCGGGGCCCGGACAGGCCTTAATGAAAAACTGTTTTTT CATSGARTGLNEKLFF
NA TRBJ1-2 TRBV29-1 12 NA TGCAGCGTTGAGGGTCCTAACTATGGCTACACCTTC CSVEGPNYGYTF
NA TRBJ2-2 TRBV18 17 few TGTGCCAGCTCACCACCGTCAGGGGCCAGTAACGCCGGGGAGCTGTTTTTT CASSPPSGASNAGELFF
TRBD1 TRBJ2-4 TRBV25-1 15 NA TGTGCCAGCAGTGACGCGGGACAGGGGAAAAACATTCAGTACTTC CASSDAGQGKNIQYF